What follows describes a single T cell receptor beta chain. Its antigen is still unknown. The sample comes from a study of monozygotic twins with inflammatory bowel disease. Study findings and constraints: Support for a single strong signal or clonotype associated with IBD was absent.

From germline, CDR1 is LNHDA and CDR2 SQIVND (reference sequence). The CDR3 is 16 amino acids. Per individual sample, eight separate reactions were used to make cDNA. TCRdb re-called the 5' RACE reads; one entry per CDR3 protein, DNA not given. This sample's table reports 200,000 to 250,000 distinct CDR3 sequences. This TCR derives from a human donor with ulcerative colitis or Crohn's disease, or a healthy co-twin of an affected twin (not recorded which). The chain has TRBV19 and TRBJ1-1. The sequenced sample was blood. This chain's CDR3 is CASSPEQRWLNTEAFF.